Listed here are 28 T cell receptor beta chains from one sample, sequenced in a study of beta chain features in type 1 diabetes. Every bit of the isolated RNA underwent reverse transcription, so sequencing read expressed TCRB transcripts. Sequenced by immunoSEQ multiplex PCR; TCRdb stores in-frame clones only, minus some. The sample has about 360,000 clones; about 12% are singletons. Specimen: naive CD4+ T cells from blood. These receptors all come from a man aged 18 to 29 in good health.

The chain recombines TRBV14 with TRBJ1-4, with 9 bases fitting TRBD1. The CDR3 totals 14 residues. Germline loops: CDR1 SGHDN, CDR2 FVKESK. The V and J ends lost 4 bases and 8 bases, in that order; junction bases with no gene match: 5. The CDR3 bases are TGTGCCAGCAGCCCTACAGGGGGCCTAGAAAAACTGTTTTTT. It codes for CASSPTGGLEKLFF.

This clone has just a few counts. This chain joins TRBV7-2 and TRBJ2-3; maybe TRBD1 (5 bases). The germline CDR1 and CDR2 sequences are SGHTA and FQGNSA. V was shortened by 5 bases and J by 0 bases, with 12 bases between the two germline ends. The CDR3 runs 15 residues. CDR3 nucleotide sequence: TGTGCCAGCAGCGGAGACAGCGCTAGCACAGATACGCAGTATTTT. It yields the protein CASSGDSASTDTQYF.

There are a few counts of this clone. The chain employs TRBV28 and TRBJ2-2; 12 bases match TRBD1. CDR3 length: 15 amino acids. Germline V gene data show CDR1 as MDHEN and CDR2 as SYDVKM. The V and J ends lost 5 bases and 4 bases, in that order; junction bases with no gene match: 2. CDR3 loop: CASSGTGGITGELFF. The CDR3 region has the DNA TGTGCCAGCAGTGGGACAGGGGGCATCACCGGGGAGCTGTTTTTT.

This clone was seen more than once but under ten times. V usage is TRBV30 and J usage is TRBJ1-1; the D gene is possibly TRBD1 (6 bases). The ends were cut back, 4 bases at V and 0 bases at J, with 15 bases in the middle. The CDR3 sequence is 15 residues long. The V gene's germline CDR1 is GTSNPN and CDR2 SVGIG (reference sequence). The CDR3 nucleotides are TGTGCCTGGACCCGTGGTGCAGGGGTGAACACTGAAGCTTTCTTT. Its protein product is CAWTRGAGVNTEAFF.

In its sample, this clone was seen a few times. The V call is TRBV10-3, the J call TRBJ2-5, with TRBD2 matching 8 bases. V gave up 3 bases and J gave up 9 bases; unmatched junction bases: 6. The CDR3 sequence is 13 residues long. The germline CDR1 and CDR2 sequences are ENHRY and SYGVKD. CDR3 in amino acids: CAISDDGRGAQYF. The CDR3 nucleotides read TGTGCCATCAGTGACGACGGGAGGGGGGCCCAGTACTTC.

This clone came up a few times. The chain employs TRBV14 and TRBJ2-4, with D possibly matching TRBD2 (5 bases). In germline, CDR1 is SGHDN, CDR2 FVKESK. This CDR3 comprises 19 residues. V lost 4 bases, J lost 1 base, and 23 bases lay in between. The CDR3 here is CASSRYFSREKEAKNIQYF. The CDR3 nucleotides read TGTGCCAGCAGCCGTTACTTTAGTAGGGAGAAGGAGGCCAAAAACATTCAGTACTTC.

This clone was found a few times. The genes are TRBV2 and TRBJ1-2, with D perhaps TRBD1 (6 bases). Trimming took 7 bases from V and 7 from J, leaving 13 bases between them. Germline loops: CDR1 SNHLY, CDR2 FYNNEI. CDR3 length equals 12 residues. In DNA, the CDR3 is TGTGCCAGCACGACAGGTTTATCTGGCTACACCTTC. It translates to CASTTGLSGYTF. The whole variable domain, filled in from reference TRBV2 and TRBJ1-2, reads EPEVTQTPSHQVTQMGQEVILRCVPISNHLYFYWYRQILGQKVEFLVSFYNNEISEKSEIFDDQFSVERPDGSNFTLKIRSTKLEDSAMYFCASTTGLSGYTFGSGTRLTVV.

CDR3 sequence: CASSQTSGPYEQYF. Written as DNA, the CDR3 is TGCGCCAGCAGCCAAACCAGCGGACCCTACGAGCAGTACTTC. V is TRBV4-3 and J is TRBJ2-7; maybe TRBD2 (5 bases). The CDR3 runs 14 residues. Germline V gene data show CDR1 as LGHNA and CDR2 as YSLEER. The V end lost 2 bases, the J end lost 2 bases, and 10 bases lay between the germline ends.

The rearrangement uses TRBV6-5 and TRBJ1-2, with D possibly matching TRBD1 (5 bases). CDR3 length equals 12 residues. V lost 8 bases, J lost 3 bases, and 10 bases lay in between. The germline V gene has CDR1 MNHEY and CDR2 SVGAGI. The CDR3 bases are TGTGCCAGCGCCGGCAGGGACTATGGCTACACCTTC. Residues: CASAGRDYGYTF.

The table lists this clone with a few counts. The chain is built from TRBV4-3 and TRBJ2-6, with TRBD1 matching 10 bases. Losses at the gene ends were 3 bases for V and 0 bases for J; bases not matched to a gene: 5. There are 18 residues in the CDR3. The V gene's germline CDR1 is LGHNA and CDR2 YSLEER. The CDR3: CASSQLGQGTSGANVLTF. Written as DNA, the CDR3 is TGCGCCAGCAGCCAGCTGGGACAGGGGACCTCTGGGGCCAACGTCCTGACTTTC.

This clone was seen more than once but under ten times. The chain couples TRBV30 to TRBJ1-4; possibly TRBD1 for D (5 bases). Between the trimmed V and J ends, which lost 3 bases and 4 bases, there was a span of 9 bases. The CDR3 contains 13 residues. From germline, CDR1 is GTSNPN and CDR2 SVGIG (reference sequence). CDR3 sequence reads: CAWRRDGNEKLFF. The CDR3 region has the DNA TGTGCCTGGAGGCGGGACGGTAATGAAAAACTGTTTTTT.

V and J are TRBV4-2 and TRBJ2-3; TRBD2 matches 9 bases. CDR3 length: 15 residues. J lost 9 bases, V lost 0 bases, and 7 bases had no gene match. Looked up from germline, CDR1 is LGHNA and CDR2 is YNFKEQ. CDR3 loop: CASSQDPGLANTQYF. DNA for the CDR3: TGTGCCAGCAGCCAAGATCCCGGACTAGCGAACACGCAGTATTTT.

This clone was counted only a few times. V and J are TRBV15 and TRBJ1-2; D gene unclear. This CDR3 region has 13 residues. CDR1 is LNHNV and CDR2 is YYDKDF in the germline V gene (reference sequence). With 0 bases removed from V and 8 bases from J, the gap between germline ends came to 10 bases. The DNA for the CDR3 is TGTGCCACCAGCAGAGACGGGTCTCGAGGCTACACCTTC. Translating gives CATSRDGSRGYTF.

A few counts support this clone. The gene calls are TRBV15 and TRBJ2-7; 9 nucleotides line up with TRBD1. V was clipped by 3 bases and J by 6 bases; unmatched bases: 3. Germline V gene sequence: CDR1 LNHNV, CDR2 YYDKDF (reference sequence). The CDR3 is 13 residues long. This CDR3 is CATSRDRGGEQYF. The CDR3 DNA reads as TGTGCCACCAGCAGGGACAGGGGAGGCGAGCAGTACTTC.

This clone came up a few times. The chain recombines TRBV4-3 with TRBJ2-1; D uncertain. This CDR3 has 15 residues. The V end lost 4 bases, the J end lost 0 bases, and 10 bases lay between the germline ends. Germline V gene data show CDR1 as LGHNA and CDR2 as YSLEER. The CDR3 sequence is CASSRLSSSYNEQFF. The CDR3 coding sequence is TGCGCCAGCAGCCGACTCAGTAGCTCCTACAATGAGCAGTTCTTC.

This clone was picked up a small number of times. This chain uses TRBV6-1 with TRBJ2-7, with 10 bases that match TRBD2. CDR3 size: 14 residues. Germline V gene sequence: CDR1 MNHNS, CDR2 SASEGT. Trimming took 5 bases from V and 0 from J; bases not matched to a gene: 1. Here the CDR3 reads CASSRTSGSYEQYF. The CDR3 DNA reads TGTGCCAGCAGTCGGACTAGCGGCTCCTACGAGCAGTACTTC.

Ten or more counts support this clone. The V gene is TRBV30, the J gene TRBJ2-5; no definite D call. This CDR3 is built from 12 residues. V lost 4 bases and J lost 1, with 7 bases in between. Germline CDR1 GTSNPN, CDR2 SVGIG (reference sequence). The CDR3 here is CAWTASQETQYF. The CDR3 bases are TGTGCCTGGACCGCCAGCCAAGAGACCCAGTACTTC.

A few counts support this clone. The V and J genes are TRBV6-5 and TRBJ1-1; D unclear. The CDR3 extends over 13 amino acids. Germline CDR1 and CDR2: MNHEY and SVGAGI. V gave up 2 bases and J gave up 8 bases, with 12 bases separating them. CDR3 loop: CASSYPRGEEAFF. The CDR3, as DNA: TGTGCCAGCAGTTACCCCCGGGGAGAGGAAGCTTTCTTT.

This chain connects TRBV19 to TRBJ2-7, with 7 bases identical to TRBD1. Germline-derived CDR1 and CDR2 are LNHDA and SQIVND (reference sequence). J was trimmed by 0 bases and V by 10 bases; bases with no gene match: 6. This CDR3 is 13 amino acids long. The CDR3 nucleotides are TGTGCCACGTCGGACAGGCACTCCTACGAGCAGTACTTC. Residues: CATSDRHSYEQYF.

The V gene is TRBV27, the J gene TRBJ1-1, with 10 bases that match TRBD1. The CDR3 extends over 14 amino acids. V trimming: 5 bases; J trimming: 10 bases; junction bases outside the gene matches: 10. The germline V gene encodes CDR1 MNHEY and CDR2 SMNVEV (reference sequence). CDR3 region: CASSHLTGGFRAFF. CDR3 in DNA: TGTGCCAGCAGTCACTTGACAGGGGGCTTTCGAGCTTTCTTT.

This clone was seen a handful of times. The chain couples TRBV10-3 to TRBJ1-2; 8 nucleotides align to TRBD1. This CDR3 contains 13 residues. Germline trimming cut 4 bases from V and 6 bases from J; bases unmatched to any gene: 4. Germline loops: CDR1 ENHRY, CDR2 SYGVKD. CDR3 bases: TGTGCCATCAGTGGGGACAGGCCTCATGGCTACACCTTC. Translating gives CAISGDRPHGYTF.

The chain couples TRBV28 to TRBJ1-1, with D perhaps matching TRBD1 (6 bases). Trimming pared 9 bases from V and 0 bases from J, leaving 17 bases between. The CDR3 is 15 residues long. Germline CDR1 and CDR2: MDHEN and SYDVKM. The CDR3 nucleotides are TGTGCCAGGTGGGGGCTCAGCCTCATGAACACTGAAGCTTTCTTT. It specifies CARWGLSLMNTEAFF.

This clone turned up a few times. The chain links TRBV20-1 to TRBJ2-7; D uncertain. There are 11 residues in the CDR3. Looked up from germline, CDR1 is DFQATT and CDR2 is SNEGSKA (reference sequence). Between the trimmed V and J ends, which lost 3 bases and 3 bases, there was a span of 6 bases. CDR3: CSASAGYEQYF. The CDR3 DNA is TGCAGTGCTAGTGCAGGCTACGAGCAGTACTTC.

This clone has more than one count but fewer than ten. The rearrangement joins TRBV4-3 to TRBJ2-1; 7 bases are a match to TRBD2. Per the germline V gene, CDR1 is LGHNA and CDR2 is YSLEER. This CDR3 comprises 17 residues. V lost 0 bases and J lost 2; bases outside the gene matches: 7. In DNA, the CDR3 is TGCGCCAGCAGCCAAGACGGGGGGTCCGGAGCCTACAATGAGCAGTTCTTC. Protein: CASSQDGGSGAYNEQFF.

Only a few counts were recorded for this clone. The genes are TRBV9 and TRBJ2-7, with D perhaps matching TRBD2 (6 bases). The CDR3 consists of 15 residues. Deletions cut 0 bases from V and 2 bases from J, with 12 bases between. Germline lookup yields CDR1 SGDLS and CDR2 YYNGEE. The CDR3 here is CASSVGAGPAYEQYF. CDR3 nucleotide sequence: TGTGCCAGCAGCGTAGGGGCGGGACCGGCCTACGAGCAGTACTTC.

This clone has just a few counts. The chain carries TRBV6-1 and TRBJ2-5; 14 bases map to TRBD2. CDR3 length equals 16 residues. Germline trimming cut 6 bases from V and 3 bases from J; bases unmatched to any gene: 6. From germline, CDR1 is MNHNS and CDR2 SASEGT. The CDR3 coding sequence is TGTGCCAGCAGGGAAATGGGACTAGCGGGAGAAGAGACCCAGTACTTC. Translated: CASREMGLAGEETQYF.

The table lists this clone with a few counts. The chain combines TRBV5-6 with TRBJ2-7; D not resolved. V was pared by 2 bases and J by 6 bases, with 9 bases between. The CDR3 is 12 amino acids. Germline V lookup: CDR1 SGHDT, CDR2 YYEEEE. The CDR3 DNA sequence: TGTGCCAGCAGCTTTGGGCTCGGCGAGCAGTACTTC. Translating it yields CASSFGLGEQYF.

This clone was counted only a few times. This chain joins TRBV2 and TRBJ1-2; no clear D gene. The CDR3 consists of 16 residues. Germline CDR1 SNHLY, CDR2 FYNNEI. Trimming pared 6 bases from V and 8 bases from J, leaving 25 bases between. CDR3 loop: CASSARAGGSGSGYTF. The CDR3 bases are TGTGCCAGCAGCGCCCGCGCGGGCGGTTCGGGCTCGGGCTACACCTTC.